The rows below give T cell receptor beta chains drawn from one sample of a study of T cell responses to AZD1222 COVID-19 vaccine. The assay was immunoSEQ multiplex PCR, and TCRdb's table has in-frame clones only and misses some. The repertoire holds roughly 62,000 clones, with about 70% as singletons. The specimen comprised peripheral blood, sampled on day 0 of AZD1222 vaccination. These receptor sequences come from an adult in good health. The CDR3 runs from the conserved cysteine through the conserved F or W. D genes are given only for firm matches. Size values are once, few and many counts, or a class for expanded clones, and some rows have none.

V: TRBV5-1; D: TRBD1; size: -; J: TRBJ2-7; CDR3: CASSLAGGQGVFEQYF; DNA: TGCGCCAGCAGCTTGGCAGGGGGACAGGGAGTGTTCGAGCAGTACTTC
V: TRBV29-1; D: -; size: -; J: TRBJ2-7; CDR3: CSVGEGATGEQYF; DNA: TGCAGCGTTGGGGAGGGAGCGACAGGCGAGCAGTACTTC
V: TRBV11-2; D: TRBD1; size: -; J: TRBJ1-1; CDR3: CASSSTTGNTEAFF; DNA: TGTGCCAGCAGCTCAACGACAGGGAATACTGAAGCTTTCTTT
V: TRBV18; D: -; size: -; J: TRBJ2-5; CDR3: CASSSRDRGETQYF; DNA: TGTGCCAGCTCATCCCGCGACAGAGGCGAGACCCAGTACTTC
V: TRBV2; D: -; size: many; J: TRBJ2-7; CDR3: CASRETVAYEQYF; DNA: TGTGCCAGTCGGGAGACCGTTGCCTACGAGCAGTACTTC
V: TRBV27; D: -; size: few; J: TRBJ1-2; CDR3: CASSFNRLDYGYTF; DNA: TGTGCCAGCAGTTTCAACAGATTGGACTATGGCTACACCTTC
V: TRBV6-2/TRBV6-3; D: -; size: few; J: TRBJ2-2; CDR3: CASSYSKRVTGELFF; DNA: TGTGCCAGCAGTTACTCGAAGCGGGTCACCGGGGAGCTGTTTTTT
V: TRBV9; D: TRBD2; size: -; J: TRBJ2-1; CDR3: CASSAAGAGGENEQFF; DNA: TGTGCCAGCAGCGCCGCGGGAGCGGGGGGCGAAAATGAGCAGTTCTTC
V: TRBV12-3/TRBV12-4; D: -; size: -; J: TRBJ1-1; CDR3: CASSLPPGPEAFF; DNA: TGTGCCAGCAGTCTCCCACCAGGGCCTGAAGCTTTCTTT
V: TRBV27; D: -; size: -; J: TRBJ1-1; CDR3: CASSLSSGIGNTEAFF; DNA: TGTGCCAGCAGTTTAAGTAGTGGAATCGGGAACACTGAAGCTTTCTTT
V: TRBV27; D: -; size: -; J: TRBJ1-4; CDR3: CASSASGTSGGEKLFF; DNA: TGTGCCAGCAGTGCCTCCGGGACCTCCGGGGGTGAAAAACTGTTTTTT
V: TRBV6-1; D: -; size: -; J: TRBJ1-2; CDR3: CASSEGPNYGYTF; DNA: TGTGCCAGCAGTGAGGGTCCCAACTATGGCTACACCTTC
V: TRBV30; D: -; size: -; J: TRBJ1-6; CDR3: CAWSSGLGSPLHF; DNA: TGTGCCTGGAGTTCCGGGTTAGGTTCACCCCTCCACTTT
V: TRBV6-5; D: -; size: -; J: TRBJ1-1; CDR3: CATTYSGDIYTEAFF; DNA: TGTGCCACCACTTATAGTGGGGACATCTACACTGAAGCTTTCTTT
V: TRBV10-3; D: TRBD2; size: -; J: TRBJ2-1; CDR3: CATTTSDNEQFF; DNA: TGTGCCACCACCACTAGCGACAATGAGCAGTTCTTC
V: TRBV4-1; D: TRBD2; size: -; J: TRBJ2-3; CDR3: CASSQPTSGGSDTQYF; DNA: TGCGCCAGCAGCCAACCCACTAGCGGGGGATCAGATACGCAGTATTTT
V: TRBV9; D: TRBD1; size: -; J: TRBJ1-5; CDR3: CASSLRQGAGQPQHF; DNA: TGTGCCAGCAGCCTTAGACAGGGGGCTGGACAGCCCCAGCATTTT
V: TRBV24-1; D: -; size: -; J: TRBJ2-5; CDR3: CATSDFSGGEETQYF; DNA: TGTGCCACCAGTGATTTTTCGGGCGGTGAAGAGACCCAGTACTTC
V: TRBV24-1; D: -; size: -; J: TRBJ2-1; CDR3: CATSDRGVYNEQFF; DNA: TGTGCCACCAGTGACAGGGGGGTCTACAATGAGCAGTTCTTC
V: TRBV6-5; D: -; size: -; J: TRBJ1-4; CDR3: CASSYGRPTEKLFF; DNA: TGTGCCAGCAGTTACGGTCGACCCACTGAAAAACTGTTTTTT
V: TRBV4-3; D: -; size: -; J: TRBJ2-7; CDR3: CASSQEVGYEQYF; DNA: TGCGCCAGCAGCCAAGAGGTAGGGTACGAGCAGTACTTC
V: TRBV6-2/TRBV6-3; D: TRBD2; size: few; J: TRBJ2-7; CDR3: CASSYSIQKSGGFEQYF; DNA: TGTGCCAGCAGTTACTCGATTCAGAAAAGCGGGGGGTTCGAGCAGTACTTC
V: TRBV5-1; D: -; size: -; J: TRBJ1-5; CDR3: CASSLEGSSNQPQHF; DNA: TGCGCCAGCAGCTTGGAAGGGTCGAGCAATCAGCCCCAGCATTTT
V: TRBV27; D: -; size: -; J: TRBJ2-3; CDR3: CASSLSTGDTQYF; DNA: TGTGCCAGCAGTTTATCGACGGGAGATACGCAGTATTTT
V: TRBV4-1; D: TRBD1; size: -; J: TRBJ1-2; CDR3: CASSYTGTGYGYTF; DNA: TGCGCCAGCAGCTATACCGGGACAGGCTATGGCTACACCTTC
V: TRBV6-5; D: -; size: -; J: TRBJ2-2; CDR3: CASVPGFNTGELFF; DNA: TGTGCCAGCGTCCCAGGCTTTAACACCGGGGAGCTGTTTTTT
V: TRBV13; D: TRBD2; size: -; J: TRBJ2-3; CDR3: CASSVTSGLTDTQYF; DNA: TGTGCCAGCAGCGTCACTAGCGGCCTTACAGATACGCAGTATTTT
V: TRBV7-2; D: -; size: once; J: TRBJ2-1; CDR3: CASRAKGITYNEQFF; DNA: TGTGCCAGCAGGGCAAAAGGGATAACCTACAATGAGCAGTTCTTC
V: TRBV5-1; D: -; size: -; J: TRBJ1-2; CDR3: CASSEDTYGYTF; DNA: TGCGCCAGCAGCGAAGATACCTATGGCTACACCTTC
V: TRBV7-6; D: -; size: -; J: TRBJ1-5; CDR3: CASSLAAGFNQPQHF; DNA: TGTGCCAGCAGCTTAGCGGCAGGGTTTAATCAGCCCCAGCATTTT
V: TRBV6-6; D: -; size: medium-sized; J: TRBJ1-5; CDR3: CASSYSEGYSNQPQHF; DNA: TGTGCCAGCAGTTACTCGGAGGGATATAGCAATCAGCCCCAGCATTTT
V: TRBV7-2; D: -; size: -; J: TRBJ2-7; CDR3: CASSNSGDWGEQYF; DNA: TGTGCCAGCAGCAACTCAGGGGATTGGGGCGAGCAGTACTTC
V: TRBV19; D: TRBD1; size: few; J: TRBJ1-2; CDR3: CAGLDREGGYTF; DNA: TGTGCCGGACTGGACAGGGAGGGCGGCTACACCTTC
V: TRBV7-3; D: -; size: -; J: TRBJ2-1; CDR3: CASNGGVDDEQFF; DNA: TGTGCCAGCAACGGCGGGGTAGACGATGAGCAGTTCTTC
V: TRBV27; D: -; size: few; J: TRBJ2-1; CDR3: CASRRGNEQFF; DNA: TGTGCCAGCAGACGTGGTAATGAGCAGTTCTTC
V: TRBV7-2; D: -; size: -; J: TRBJ2-7; CDR3: CASSLWGGASYEQYF; DNA: TGTGCCAGCAGCTTATGGGGCGGTGCCTCCTACGAGCAGTACTTC
V: TRBV28; D: TRBD1; size: few; J: TRBJ2-7; CDR3: CASVPQGQGPYEQYF; DNA: TGTGCCAGCGTCCCGCAGGGACAGGGGCCTTACGAGCAGTACTTC
V: TRBV2; D: -; size: -; J: TRBJ1-2; CDR3: CASSGLGSNYGYTF; DNA: TGTGCCAGCAGTGGCCTGGGCTCGAACTATGGCTACACCTTC
V: TRBV4-3; D: TRBD2; size: -; J: TRBJ2-5; CDR3: CASSQGREGQTQYF; DNA: TGCGCCAGCAGCCAGGGCAGGGAGGGACAGACCCAGTACTTC
V: TRBV6-2/TRBV6-3; D: -; size: -; J: TRBJ2-5; CDR3: CASSYGPPPVETQYF; DNA: TGTGCCAGCAGTTACGGGCCACCCCCGGTGGAGACCCAGTACTTC
V: TRBV28; D: -; size: few; J: TRBJ1-2; CDR3: CASTRSGGYGYTF; DNA: TGTGCCAGCACCCGGTCGGGGGGATATGGCTACACCTTC
V: TRBV7-9; D: TRBD1; size: -; J: TRBJ1-5; CDR3: CASSPGQGPSLDPQHF; DNA: TGTGCCAGCAGCCCAGGACAGGGACCCTCCCTTGATCCCCAGCATTTT
V: TRBV7-3; D: -; size: -; J: TRBJ2-1; CDR3: CASSLGAHFNEQFF; DNA: TGTGCCAGCAGCCTAGGAGCGCATTTTAATGAGCAGTTCTTC
V: TRBV27; D: -; size: -; J: TRBJ2-6; CDR3: CASSLAGANVLTF; DNA: TGTGCCAGCAGTTTGGCTGGGGCCAACGTCCTGACTTTC
V: TRBV9; D: -; size: -; J: TRBJ1-3; CDR3: CASSPTPQETIYF; DNA: TGTGCCAGCAGCCCAACACCCCAGGAAACCATATATTTT
V: TRBV15; D: -; size: -; J: TRBJ1-2; CDR3: CATSSPPGGIYGYTF; DNA: TGTGCCACCAGCAGTCCTCCTGGGGGGATCTATGGCTACACCTTC
V: TRBV6-2/TRBV6-3; D: -; size: -; J: TRBJ1-3; CDR3: CASSHPSGTYSGNTIYF; DNA: TGTGCCAGCAGTCACCCTTCGGGAACCTACTCTGGAAACACCATATATTTT
V: TRBV6-4; D: TRBD2; size: -; J: TRBJ2-5; CDR3: CASSTPRLAGPEETQYF; DNA: TGTGCCAGCTCAACCCCCCGACTAGCGGGTCCTGAAGAGACCCAGTACTTC
V: TRBV7-9; D: -; size: once; J: TRBJ2-2; CDR3: CASSLGLSLNTGELFF; DNA: TGTGCCAGCAGCCTAGGACTATCCCTCAACACCGGGGAGCTGTTTTTT
V: TRBV7-9; D: TRBD1; size: -; J: TRBJ2-7; CDR3: CASSLATGLDFKQYF; DNA: TGTGCCAGCAGCTTAGCGACAGGGCTTGACTTTAAGCAGTACTTC
V: TRBV7-9; D: -; size: -; J: TRBJ2-7; CDR3: CASSSGLSGEQYF; DNA: TGTGCCAGCAGCTCGGGGCTTTCGGGCGAGCAGTACTTC